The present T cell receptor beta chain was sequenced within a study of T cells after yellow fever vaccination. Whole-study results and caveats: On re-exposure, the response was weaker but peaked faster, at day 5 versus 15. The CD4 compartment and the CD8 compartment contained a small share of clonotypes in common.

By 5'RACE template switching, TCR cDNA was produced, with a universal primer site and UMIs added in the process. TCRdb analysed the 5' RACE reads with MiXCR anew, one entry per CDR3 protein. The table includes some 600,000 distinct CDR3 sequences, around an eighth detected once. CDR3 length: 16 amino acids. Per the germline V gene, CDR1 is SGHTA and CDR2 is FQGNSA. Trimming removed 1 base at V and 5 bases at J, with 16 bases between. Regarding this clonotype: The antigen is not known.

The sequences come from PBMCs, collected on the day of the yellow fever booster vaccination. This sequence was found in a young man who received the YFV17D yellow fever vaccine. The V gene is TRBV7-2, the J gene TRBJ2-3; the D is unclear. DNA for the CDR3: TGTGCCAGCAGCTTAGTTGAAAGTCAAACAGTAGATACGCAGTATTTT. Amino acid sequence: CASSLVESQTVDTQYF.